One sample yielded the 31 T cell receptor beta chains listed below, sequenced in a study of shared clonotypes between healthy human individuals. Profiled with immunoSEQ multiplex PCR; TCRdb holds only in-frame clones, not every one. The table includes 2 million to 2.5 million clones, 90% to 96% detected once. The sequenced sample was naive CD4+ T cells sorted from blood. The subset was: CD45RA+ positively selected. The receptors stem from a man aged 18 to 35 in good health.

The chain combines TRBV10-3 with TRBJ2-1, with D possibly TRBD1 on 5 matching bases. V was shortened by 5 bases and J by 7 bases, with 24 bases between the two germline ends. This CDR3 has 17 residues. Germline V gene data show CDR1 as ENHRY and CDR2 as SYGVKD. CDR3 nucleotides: TGTGCCATCAGTATTGGCCTTCTTGGGGTGAAGGGGAATGAGCAGTTCTTC. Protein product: CAISIGLLGVKGNEQFF.

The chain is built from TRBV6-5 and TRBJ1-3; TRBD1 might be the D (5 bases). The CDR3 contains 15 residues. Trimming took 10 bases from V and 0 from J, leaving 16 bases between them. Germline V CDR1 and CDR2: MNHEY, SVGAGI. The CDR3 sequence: CATRVGQSSGNTIYF. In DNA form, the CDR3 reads TGTGCCACCCGGGTGGGGCAGAGCTCTGGAAACACCATATATTTT.

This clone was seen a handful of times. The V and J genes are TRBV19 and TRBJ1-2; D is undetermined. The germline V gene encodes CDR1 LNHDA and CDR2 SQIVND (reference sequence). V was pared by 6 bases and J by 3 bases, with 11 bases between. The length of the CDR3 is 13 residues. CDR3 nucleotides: TGTGCCAGTAGCCAAGACGGGTACTATGGCTACACCTTC. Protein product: CASSQDGYYGYTF. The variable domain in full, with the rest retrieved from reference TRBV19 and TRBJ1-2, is DGGITQSPKYLFRKEGQNVTLSCEQNLNHDAMYWYRQDPGQGLRLIYYSQIVNDFQKGDIAEGYSVSREKKESFPLTVTSAQKNPTAFYLCASSQDGYYGYTFGSGTRLTVV.

CDR3 bases: TGTGCCTGGAGTGTGAGAGGATACTCAACTAATGAAAAACTGTTTTTT. Translated, it gives CAWSVRGYSTNEKLFF. The genes are TRBV30 and TRBJ1-4; D remains unclear. Per the germline V gene, CDR1 is GTSNPN and CDR2 is SVGIG (reference sequence). Trimming pared 0 bases from V and 0 bases from J, leaving 11 bases between. CDR3 length: 16 amino acids.

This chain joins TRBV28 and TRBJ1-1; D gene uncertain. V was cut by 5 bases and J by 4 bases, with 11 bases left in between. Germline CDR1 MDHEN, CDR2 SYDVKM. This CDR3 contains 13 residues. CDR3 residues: CASSGSWGTEAFF. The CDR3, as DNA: TGTGCCAGCAGTGGCTCCTGGGGCACTGAAGCTTTCTTT.

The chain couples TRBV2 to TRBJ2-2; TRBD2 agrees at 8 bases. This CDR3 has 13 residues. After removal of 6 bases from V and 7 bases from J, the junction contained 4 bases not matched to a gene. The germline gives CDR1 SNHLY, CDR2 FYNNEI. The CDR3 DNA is TGTGCCAGCAGGGAGCGGGGGCACGGGGAGCTGTTTTTT. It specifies CASRERGHGELFF.

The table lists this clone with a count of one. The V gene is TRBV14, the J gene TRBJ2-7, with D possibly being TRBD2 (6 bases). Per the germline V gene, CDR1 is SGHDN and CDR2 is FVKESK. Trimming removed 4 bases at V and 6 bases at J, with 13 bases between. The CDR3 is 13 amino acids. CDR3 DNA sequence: TGTGCCAGCAGCCCCGGGGGTTATGGCGAGCAGTACTTC. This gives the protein CASSPGGYGEQYF.

CDR3 sequence reads: CASSVEGGRDDEQYF. Written as DNA, the CDR3 is TGTGCCAGCAGCGTAGAGGGCGGGAGGGACGACGAGCAGTACTTC. The V gene is TRBV9, the J gene TRBJ2-7; 9 bases agree with TRBD2. Per the germline V gene, CDR1 is SGDLS and CDR2 is YYNGEE. This CDR3 contains 15 residues. J gave up 5 bases and V 0 bases, and 6 bases lay outside the gene matches.

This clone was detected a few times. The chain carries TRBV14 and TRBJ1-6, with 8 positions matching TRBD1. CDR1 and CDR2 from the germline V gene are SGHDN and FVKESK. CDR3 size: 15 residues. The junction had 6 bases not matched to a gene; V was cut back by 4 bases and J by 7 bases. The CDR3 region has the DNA TGTGCCAGCAGCCCTCGGACAGGGTTGAATTCACCCCTCCACTTT. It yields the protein CASSPRTGLNSPLHF.

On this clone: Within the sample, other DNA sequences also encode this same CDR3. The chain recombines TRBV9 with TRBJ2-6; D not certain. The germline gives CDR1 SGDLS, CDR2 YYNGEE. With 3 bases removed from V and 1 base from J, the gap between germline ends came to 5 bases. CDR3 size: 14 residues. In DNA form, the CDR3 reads TGTGCCAGCAGCGCATCTTCTGGGGCCAACGTCCTGACTTTC. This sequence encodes CASSASSGANVLTF. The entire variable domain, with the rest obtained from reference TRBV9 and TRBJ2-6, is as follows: DSGVTQTPKHLITATGQRVTLRCSPRSGDLSVYWYQQSLDQGLQFLIQYYNGEERAKGNILERFSAQQFPDLHSELNLSSLELGDSALYFCASSASSGANVLTFGAGSRLTVL.

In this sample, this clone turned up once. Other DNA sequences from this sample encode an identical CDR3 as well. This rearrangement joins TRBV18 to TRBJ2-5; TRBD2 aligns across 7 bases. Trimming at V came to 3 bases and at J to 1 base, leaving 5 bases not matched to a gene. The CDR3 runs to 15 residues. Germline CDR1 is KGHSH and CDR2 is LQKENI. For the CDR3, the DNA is TGTGCCAGCTCACCCCCCGCGGGGGTCCAAGAGACCCAGTACTTC. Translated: CASSPPAGVQETQYF.

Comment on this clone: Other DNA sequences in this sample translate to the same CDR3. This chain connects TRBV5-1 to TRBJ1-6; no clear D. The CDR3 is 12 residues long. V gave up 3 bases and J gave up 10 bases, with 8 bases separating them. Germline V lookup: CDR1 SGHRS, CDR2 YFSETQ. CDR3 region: CASSSGNSPLHF. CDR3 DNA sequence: TGCGCCAGCAGCTCCGGCAACTCACCCCTCCACTTT.

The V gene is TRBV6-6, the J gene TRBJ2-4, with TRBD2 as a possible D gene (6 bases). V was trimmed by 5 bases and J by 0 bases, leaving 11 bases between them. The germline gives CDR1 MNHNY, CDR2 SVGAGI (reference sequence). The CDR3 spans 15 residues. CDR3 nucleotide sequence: TGTGCCAGCAGTCCCGGGGGAGTAGCCAAAAACATTCAGTACTTC. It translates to CASSPGGVAKNIQYF.

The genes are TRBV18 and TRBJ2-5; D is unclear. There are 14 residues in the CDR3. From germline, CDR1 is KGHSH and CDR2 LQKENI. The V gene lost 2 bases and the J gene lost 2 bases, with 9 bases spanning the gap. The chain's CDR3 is CASSPGFGQETQYF. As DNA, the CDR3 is TGTGCCAGCTCACCAGGGTTCGGGCAAGAGACCCAGTACTTC.

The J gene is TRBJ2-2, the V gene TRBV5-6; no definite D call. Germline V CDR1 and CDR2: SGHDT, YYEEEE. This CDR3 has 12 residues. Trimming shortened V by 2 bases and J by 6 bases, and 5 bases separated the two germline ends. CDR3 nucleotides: TGTGCCAGCAGCTTATATTCCGGGGAGCTGTTTTTT. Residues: CASSLYSGELFF.

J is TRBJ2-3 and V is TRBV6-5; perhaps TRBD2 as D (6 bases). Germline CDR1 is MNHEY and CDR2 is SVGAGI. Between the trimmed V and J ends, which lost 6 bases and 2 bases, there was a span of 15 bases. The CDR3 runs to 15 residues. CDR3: CASRPPGLNTDTQYF. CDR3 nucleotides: TGTGCCAGCAGGCCCCCGGGACTGAACACAGATACGCAGTATTTT.

CDR3 amino acids: CASSEVQGKAGNTIYF. As DNA, the CDR3 is TGTGCCAGCAGTGAAGTACAGGGGAAGGCTGGAAACACCATATATTTT. This sequence joins TRBV6-1 and TRBJ1-3, with 7 bases fitting TRBD1. The ends lost 1 base at V and 2 bases at J; junction bases unmatched: 5. The CDR3 consists of 16 residues. Germline loops: CDR1 MNHNS, CDR2 SASEGT.

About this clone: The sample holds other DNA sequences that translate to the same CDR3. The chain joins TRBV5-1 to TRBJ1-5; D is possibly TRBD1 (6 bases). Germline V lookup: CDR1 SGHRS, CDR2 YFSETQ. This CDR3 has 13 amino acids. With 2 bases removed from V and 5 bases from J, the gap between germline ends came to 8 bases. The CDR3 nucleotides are TGCGCCAGCAGCTTAGGGGGGGATCAGCCCCAGCATTTT. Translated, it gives CASSLGGDQPQHF.

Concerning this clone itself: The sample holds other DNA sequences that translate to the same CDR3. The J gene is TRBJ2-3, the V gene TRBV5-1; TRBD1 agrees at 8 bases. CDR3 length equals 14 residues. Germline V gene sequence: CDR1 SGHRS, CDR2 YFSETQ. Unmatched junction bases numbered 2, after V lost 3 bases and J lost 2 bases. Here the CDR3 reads CASSSGQDTDTQYF. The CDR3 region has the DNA TGCGCCAGCAGCTCGGGACAGGACACAGATACGCAGTATTTT.

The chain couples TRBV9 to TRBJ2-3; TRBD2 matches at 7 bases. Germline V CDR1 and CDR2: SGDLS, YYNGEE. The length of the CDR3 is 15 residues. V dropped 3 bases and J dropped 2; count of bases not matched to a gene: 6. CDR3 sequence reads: CASSGSGDLTDTQYF. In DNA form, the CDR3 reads TGTGCCAGCAGCGGAAGCGGGGACCTCACAGATACGCAGTATTTT.

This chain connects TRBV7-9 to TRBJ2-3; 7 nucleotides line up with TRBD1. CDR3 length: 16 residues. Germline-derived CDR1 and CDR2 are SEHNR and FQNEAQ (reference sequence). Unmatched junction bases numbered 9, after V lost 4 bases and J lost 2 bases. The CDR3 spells CASSSMTGHPTDTQYF. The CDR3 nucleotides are TGTGCCAGCAGCTCCATGACAGGGCACCCCACAGATACGCAGTATTTT.

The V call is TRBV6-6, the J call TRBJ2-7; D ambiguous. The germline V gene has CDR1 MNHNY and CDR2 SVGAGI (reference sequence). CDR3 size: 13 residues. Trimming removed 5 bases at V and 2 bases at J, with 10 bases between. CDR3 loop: CASSLTSTYEQYF. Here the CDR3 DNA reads TGTGCCAGCAGTCTGACATCAACCTACGAGCAGTACTTC.

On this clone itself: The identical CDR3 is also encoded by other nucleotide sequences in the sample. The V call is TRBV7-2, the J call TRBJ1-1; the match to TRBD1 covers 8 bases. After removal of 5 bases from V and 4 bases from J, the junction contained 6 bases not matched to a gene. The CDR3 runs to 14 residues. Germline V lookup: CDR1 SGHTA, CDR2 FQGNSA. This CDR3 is CASSLDRVGTEAFF. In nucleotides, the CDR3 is TGTGCCAGCAGCCTGGACAGGGTAGGCACTGAAGCTTTCTTT.

CDR3 nucleotide sequence: TGTGCCAGCAGCTGGGGCGGTGACAGTTCGATAATGGAGCAGTACTTC. Its translation: CASSWGGDSSIMEQYF. V usage is TRBV5-6 and J usage is TRBJ2-7, with D possibly matching TRBD1 (5 bases). CDR1 SGHDT and CDR2 YYEEEE come from the germline V gene. The V end lost 3 bases, the J end lost 7 bases, and 23 bases lay between the germline ends. The CDR3 has 16 residues.

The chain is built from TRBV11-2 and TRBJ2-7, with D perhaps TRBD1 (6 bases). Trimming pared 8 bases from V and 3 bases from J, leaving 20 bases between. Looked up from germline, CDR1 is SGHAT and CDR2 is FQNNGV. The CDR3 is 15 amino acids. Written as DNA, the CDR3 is TGTGCCAGCTCTCAGGGGAGTGGGCCCTACTACGAGCAGTACTTC. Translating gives CASSQGSGPYYEQYF.

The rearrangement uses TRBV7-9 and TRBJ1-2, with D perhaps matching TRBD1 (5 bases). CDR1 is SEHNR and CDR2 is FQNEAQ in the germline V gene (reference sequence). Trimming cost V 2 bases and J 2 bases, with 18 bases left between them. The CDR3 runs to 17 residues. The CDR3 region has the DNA TGTGCCAGCAGCTTATCCCCACTGGGGGGGAGGAACTATGGCTACACCTTC. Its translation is CASSLSPLGGRNYGYTF.

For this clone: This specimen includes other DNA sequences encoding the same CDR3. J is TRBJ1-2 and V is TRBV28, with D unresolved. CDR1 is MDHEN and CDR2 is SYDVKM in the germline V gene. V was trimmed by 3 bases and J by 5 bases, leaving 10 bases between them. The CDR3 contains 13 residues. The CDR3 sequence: CASSFGQDYGYTF. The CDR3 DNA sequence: TGTGCCAGCAGTTTTGGGCAGGATTATGGCTACACCTTC.

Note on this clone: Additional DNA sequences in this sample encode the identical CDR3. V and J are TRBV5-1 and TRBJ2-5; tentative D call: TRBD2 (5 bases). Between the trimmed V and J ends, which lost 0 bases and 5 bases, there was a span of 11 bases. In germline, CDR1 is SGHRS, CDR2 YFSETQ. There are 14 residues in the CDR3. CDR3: CASSLGSGEETQYF. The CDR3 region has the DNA TGCGCCAGCAGCTTGGGGTCCGGGGAGGAGACCCAGTACTTC.

The CDR3 sequence is CATSIGGVETQYF. CDR3 DNA: TGTGCCACCAGCATTGGAGGGGTGGAGACCCAGTACTTC. The rearrangement links TRBV15 to TRBJ2-5; a weak D match, TRBD2 (6 bases). Germline CDR1 and CDR2: LNHNV and YYDKDF (reference sequence). V lost 4 bases to trimming and J lost 5 bases, with 11 bases between them. The CDR3 sequence is 13 residues long.

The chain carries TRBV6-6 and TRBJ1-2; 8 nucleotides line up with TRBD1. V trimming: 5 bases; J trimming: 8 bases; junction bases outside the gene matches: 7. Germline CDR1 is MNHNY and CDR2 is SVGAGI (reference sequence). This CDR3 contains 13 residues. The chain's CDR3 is CASSRQGNSGYTF. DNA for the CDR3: TGTGCCAGCAGTCGACAGGGGAATAGCGGCTACACCTTC.

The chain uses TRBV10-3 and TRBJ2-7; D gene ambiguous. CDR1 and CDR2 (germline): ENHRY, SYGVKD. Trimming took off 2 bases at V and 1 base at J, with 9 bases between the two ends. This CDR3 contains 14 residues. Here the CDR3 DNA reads TGTGCCATCAGTGAGCTGGCGGAATCCTACGAGCAGTACTTC. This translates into CAISELAESYEQYF.